This TCR beta chain is drawn from a study of T cells after yellow fever vaccination. UMIs and a universal primer site were added when TCR cDNA was made by 5'RACE template switching. MiXCR was run by TCRdb on the 5' RACE reads, yielding one entry per CDR3 protein. The repertoire includes around 46,000 distinct CDR3 sequences, 7.4% of them detected once, and around 28% sits in the top ten. This clonotype was observed at least ten times. The target antigen is unknown. Study-level results: The secondary response was weaker, and its peak arrived faster, on day 5 versus 15. Some clonotypes, a small share, were shared between CD4 and CD8 compartments. From the bulk population, abundant clonotypes could contaminate and appear within FACS-sorted repertoires.

V gave up 2 bases and J gave up 8 bases; unmatched junction bases: 10. Germline loops: CDR1 SGHRS, CDR2 YFSETQ. CDR3 length equals 15 residues. The sequence was obtained from a young man who received the YFV17D yellow fever vaccine. The chain couples TRBV5-1 to TRBJ2-1; 7 nucleotides match TRBD2. The sequencing used CD8+ T cells sorted from PBMCs, collected about 2 weeks after the first yellow fever vaccination. CDR3 DNA sequence: TGCGCCAGCAGCTTATATCCCCGGGGGGACGATGAGCAGTTCTTC. Its protein is CASSLYPRGDDEQFF.